These 27 T cell receptor beta chains originate from one sample sequenced in a study of long-term antiretroviral therapy in people with HIV. The run of the v3.0 immunoSEQ assay was at survey level. The repertoire was sequenced with immunoSEQ multiplex PCR; TCRdb's copy has only in-frame clones and lacks some. The sample records more than 25,000 clones, 85% to 95% being singletons. The source was unsorted PBMCs, collected less than 6.8 years after starting antiretroviral therapy. These receptor sequences come from a woman aged 40 to 50 with HIV.

CDR3 loop: CGASSSSNEQFF. Written as DNA, the CDR3 is TGTGGGGCATCTTCCAGCAGTAATGAGCAGTTCTTC. V and J are TRBV30 and TRBJ2-1; D ambiguous. This CDR3 is 12 amino acids long. Germline CDR1 and CDR2: GTSNPN and SVGIG (reference sequence).

By share, this clone ranks as medium-sized. One end of the junction fails to match germline, which may point to a read error. This sequence joins TRBV14 and TRBJ1-2, with D possibly being TRBD1 (5 bases). Germline CDR1 is SGHDN and CDR2 is FVKESK. The CDR3 loop spans 13 amino acids. The CDR3 spells CASSLHRDGASSF. DNA of the CDR3: TGTGCCAGCAGCCTGCATAGGGACGGAGCGTCGTCCTTC.

The chain has TRBV12-5 and TRBJ2-3, with no clear D. The CDR3 runs to 18 residues. Looked up from germline, CDR1 is LGHNT and CDR2 is FRNRAP. Deletions cut 0 bases from V and 0 bases from J, with 16 bases between. The DNA for the CDR3 is TGTGCTAGTGGTTTGGTACGAGACGGAAGATCTAGCACAGATACGCAGTATTTT. This sequence encodes CASGLVRDGRSSTDTQYF.

The rearrangement uses TRBV6-1 and TRBJ2-7; D ambiguous. There are 16 residues in the CDR3. With 1 base removed from V and 0 bases from J, the gap between germline ends came to 13 bases. Germline CDR1 MNHNS, CDR2 SASEGT. CDR3 nucleotide sequence: TGTGCCAGCAGTGAAGGTGAAGGTTTTGGCTCCTACGAGCAGTACTTC. Amino acids: CASSEGEGFGSYEQYF.

The CDR3 coding sequence is TGTGCCAGCAGCGAATTAGGGACAGGGGACACTGAAGCTTTCTTT. This translates into CASSELGTGDTEAFF. This chain connects TRBV2 to TRBJ1-1; TRBD1 aligns across 10 bases. The CDR3 is 15 amino acids. CDR1 SNHLY and CDR2 FYNNEI come from the germline V gene. Trimming removed 6 bases from V and 3 bases from J; junction bases left unmatched: 7.

The chain's CDR3 is CASSLARVLGNTIYF. The DNA of the CDR3 is TGTGCCAGCAGCTTAGCGCGGGTTTTGGGAAACACCATATATTTT. The chain uses TRBV11-2 and TRBJ1-3, with D unclear. This CDR3 contains 15 residues. Germline values: CDR1 SGHAT, CDR2 FQNNGV. Deletions cut 1 base from V and 4 bases from J, with 11 bases between.

V and J are TRBV5-1 and TRBJ2-2, with TRBD2 identical over 11 bases. This CDR3 region has 18 residues. V gave up 4 bases and J gave up 1 base; unmatched junction bases: 9. Germline CDR1 is SGHRS and CDR2 is YFSETQ. Here the CDR3 reads CASSPAPGLAVNTGELFF. DNA of the CDR3: TGCGCCAGCAGCCCCGCGCCGGGACTAGCGGTGAACACCGGGGAGCTGTTTTTT.

V is TRBV4-1 and J is TRBJ1-2; 8 bases fit TRBD1. V lost 3 bases and J lost 4; bases outside the gene matches: 7. From germline, CDR1 is MGHRA and CDR2 YSYEKL. The CDR3 sequence is 15 residues long. CDR3 protein: CASSQVGQGFYGYTF. The CDR3 nucleotides are TGCGCCAGCAGCCAGGTTGGACAGGGCTTCTATGGCTACACCTTC.

The genes are TRBV19 and TRBJ1-1; TRBD1 agrees at 8 bases. Germline CDR1 LNHDA, CDR2 SQIVND (reference sequence). V shed 8 bases, J shed 4 bases, and the junction held 12 bases outside the gene matches. CDR3 length equals 15 residues. CDR3 DNA: TGTGCCAGTGGCCAACAGGGGGTTAGTACCACTGAAGCTTTCTTT. It specifies CASGQQGVSTTEAFF.

The genes are TRBV5-6 and TRBJ2-2; a weak D match, TRBD2 (5 bases). V was trimmed by 2 bases and J by 4 bases, leaving 12 bases between them. The CDR3 is 15 amino acids. CDR1 SGHDT and CDR2 YYEEEE come from the germline V gene. CDR3 sequence reads: CASSLEVEGTGELFF. The CDR3 DNA sequence: TGTGCCAGCAGCTTAGAGGTAGAGGGCACCGGGGAGCTGTTTTTT.

The rearrangement uses TRBV18 and TRBJ1-6; weak D call: TRBD1 (5 bases). Trimming removed 4 bases from V and 5 bases from J, with 9 bases in between. Germline V CDR1 and CDR2: KGHSH, LQKENI. The CDR3 extends over 14 amino acids. CDR3 nucleotides: TGTGCCAGCTCACAGGGACGGCATAATTCACCCCTCCACTTT. Translating it yields CASSQGRHNSPLHF.

This rearrangement joins TRBV11-3 to TRBJ2-7; D gene uncertain. The CDR3 contains 13 residues. Germline V gene sequence: CDR1 SGHNT, CDR2 YENEEA. Trimming stripped 0 bases from V and 6 bases from J, with 9 bases between. The CDR3 reads CASSLDGWSEQYF. CDR3 nucleotides: TGTGCCAGCAGCTTAGATGGCTGGAGCGAGCAGTACTTC.

This clone was observed once. The rearrangement uses TRBV28 and TRBJ1-2; a possible D gene is TRBD1 (6 bases). Trimming cost V 3 bases and J 2 bases, with 13 bases left between them. The germline CDR1 and CDR2 sequences are MDHEN and SYDVKM. This CDR3 region has 15 residues. CDR3 sequence reads: CASSFPPGQNYGYTF. In DNA form, the CDR3 reads TGTGCCAGCAGTTTCCCTCCAGGACAGAACTATGGCTACACCTTC.

This chain uses TRBV7-9 with TRBJ1-2, with D perhaps matching TRBD1 (5 bases). The CDR3 runs 15 residues. Germline V gene data show CDR1 as SEHNR and CDR2 as FQNEAQ (reference sequence). Trimming left V 2 bases short and J 7 bases short, with 17 bases between. CDR3 nucleotides: TGTGCCAGCAGCTTAATAATAGAGACAGAGTCTGGCTACACCTTC. As protein: CASSLIIETESGYTF.

V gene TRBV7-9 combines with J gene TRBJ1-1; 8 nucleotides align to TRBD1. CDR1 and CDR2 (germline): SEHNR, FQNEAQ (reference sequence). This CDR3 has 16 residues. J lost 5 bases, V lost 4 bases, and 12 bases had no gene match. The chain's CDR3 is CASSSHQGARGTEAFF. In nucleotides, the CDR3 is TGTGCCAGCAGCTCGCATCAGGGGGCGCGCGGAACTGAAGCTTTCTTT.

The chain couples TRBV7-6 to TRBJ2-7, with D tentatively TRBD1 (6 bases). The CDR3 contains 17 residues. The V gene's germline CDR1 is SGHVS and CDR2 FNYEAQ. The germline V and J ends were trimmed by 2 bases and 0 bases, with 17 bases remaining between them. The CDR3 DNA reads as TGTGCCAGCAGCTTATATTTACGTGGACAGACCTCCTACGAGCAGTACTTC. It is translated as CASSLYLRGQTSYEQYF. Full variable domain (missing parts from reference TRBV7-6 and TRBJ2-7): GAGVSQSPRYKVTKRGQDVALRCDPISGHVSLYWYRQALGQGPEFLTYFNYEAQQDKSGLPNDRFSAERPEGSISTLTIQRTEQRDSAMYRCASSLYLRGQTSYEQYFGPGTRLTVT.

Here the CDR3 DNA reads TGCAGTGCTCAGAACCCAAACACCATATATTTT. Its translation is CSAQNPNTIYF. The chain links TRBV20-1 to TRBJ1-3; no definite D call. The CDR3 runs to 11 residues. Trimming cost V 5 bases and J 6 bases, with 8 bases left between them. Germline-derived CDR1 and CDR2 are DFQATT and SNEGSKA (reference sequence).

The rearrangement joins TRBV13 to TRBJ1-4; 8 bases line up with TRBD1. The length of the CDR3 is 13 residues. Per the germline V gene, CDR1 is PRHDT and CDR2 is FYEKMQ (reference sequence). With 6 bases clipped from V and 7 bases from J, the junction kept 4 bases outside the gene matches. CDR3: CASRQGASEKLFF. The CDR3 DNA reads TGTGCCAGCAGGCAGGGGGCGAGTGAAAAACTGTTTTTT.

V gene TRBV27 combines with J gene TRBJ2-2; D remains unclear. The CDR3 is 17 amino acids. V lost 2 bases, J lost 0 bases, and 13 bases lay in between. The V gene's germline CDR1 is MNHEY and CDR2 SMNVEV (reference sequence). The CDR3 DNA is TGTGCCAGCAGTTTACGTATCGGCCCTGCGAACACCGGGGAGCTGTTTTTT. Its protein product is CASSLRIGPANTGELFF.

The chain combines TRBV5-1 with TRBJ2-5; D is unclear. The germline CDR1 and CDR2 sequences are SGHRS and YFSETQ. Deletions cut 0 bases from V and 2 bases from J, with 2 bases between. The CDR3 consists of 12 residues. DNA of the CDR3: TGCGCCAGCAGCTTGGAACAAGAGACCCAGTACTTC. Translating it yields CASSLEQETQYF.

The chain uses TRBV7-9 and TRBJ1-5; D is undetermined. The length of the CDR3 is 17 residues. CDR1 and CDR2 (germline): SEHNR, FQNEAQ (reference sequence). Deletions cut 0 bases from V and 2 bases from J, with 14 bases between. The CDR3 DNA reads as TGTGCCAGCAGCTTAGCGACCGGGGTGAGTGGCAATCAGCCCCAGCATTTT. This codes for CASSLATGVSGNQPQHF. Full variable domain (rest looked up from reference TRBV7-9 and TRBJ1-5): DTGVSQNPRHKITKRGQNVTFRCDPISEHNRLYWYRQTLGQGPEFLTYFQNEAQLEKSRLLSDRFSAERPKGSFSTLEIQRTEQGDSAMYLCASSLATGVSGNQPQHFGDGTRLSIL.

The rearrangement links TRBV5-4 to TRBJ1-1, with D perhaps TRBD1 (6 bases). V lost 3 bases to trimming and J lost 0 bases, with 15 bases between them. This CDR3 is 16 amino acids long. CDR1 is SGHNT and CDR2 is YYREEE in the germline V gene (reference sequence). In DNA, the CDR3 is TGTGCCAGCAGCTCCCCAAGCAGGGGTATGAACACTGAAGCTTTCTTT. Translation gives CASSSPSRGMNTEAFF.

The chain recombines TRBV7-8 with TRBJ2-7; D gene uncertain. Trimming removed 3 bases at V and 4 bases at J, with 10 bases between. From germline, CDR1 is SGHVS and CDR2 FQNEAQ. The CDR3 is 13 amino acids. The CDR3 DNA reads TGTGCCAGCAGCTTTAGGTCGCATTACGAGCAGTACTTC. This sequence encodes CASSFRSHYEQYF. Looking up the rest from reference TRBV7-8 and TRBJ2-7 gives the full variable domain: GAGVSQSPRYKVAKRGQDVALRCDPISGHVSLFWYQQALGQGPEFLTYFQNEAQLDKSGLPSDRFFAERPEGSVSTLKIQRTQQEDSAVYLCASSFRSHYEQYFGPGTRLTVT.

CDR3 DNA sequence: TGTGCCAGCAGCCCTCGACGGGACTCTGGCTATGGCTACACCTTC. Translation gives CASSPRRDSGYGYTF. V gene TRBV9 combines with J gene TRBJ1-2; D is perhaps TRBD1 (5 bases). Between the trimmed V and J ends, which lost 4 bases and 4 bases, there was a span of 17 bases. Germline values: CDR1 SGDLS, CDR2 YYNGEE. This CDR3 spans 15 amino acids.

This rearrangement joins TRBV19 to TRBJ1-2; 11 nucleotides match TRBD1. After removal of 7 bases from V and 4 bases from J, the junction contained 8 bases not matched to a gene. This CDR3 is built from 15 residues. Germline loops: CDR1 LNHDA, CDR2 SQIVND (reference sequence). The CDR3 spells CASTNPGQGGYGYTF. The CDR3 region has the DNA TGTGCCAGTACCAACCCGGGACAGGGGGGCTATGGCTACACCTTC.

The gene calls are TRBV30 and TRBJ2-2; TRBD1 agrees at 8 bases. The CDR3 extends over 14 amino acids. V lost 5 bases, J lost 4 bases, and 6 bases stayed unmatched. The germline gives CDR1 GTSNPN, CDR2 SVGIG (reference sequence). Written as DNA, the CDR3 is TGTGCCTGGCGAGGACAGGGAGTCACCGGGGAGCTGTTTTTT. The encoded protein is CAWRGQGVTGELFF.

The J gene is TRBJ2-7, the V gene TRBV18; a weak D match, TRBD2 (5 bases). Germline V gene lookup returns CDR1 KGHSH and CDR2 LQKENI. V was shortened by 1 base and J by 5 bases, with 9 bases between the two germline ends. CDR3 length: 13 amino acids. The CDR3 DNA is TGTGCCAGCTCACCACTAGCGCGGCACGAGCAGTACTTC. Encoded protein: CASSPLARHEQYF. Complete variable domain (other parts from reference TRBV18 and TRBJ2-7): NAGVMQNPRHLVRRRGQEARLRCSPMKGHSHVYWYRQLPEEGLKFMVYLQKENIIDESGMPKERFSAEFPKEGPSILRIQQVVRGDSAAYFCASSPLARHEQYFGPGTRLTVT.